This TCR beta chain originates from a study of blood T cell repertoires in COVID-19. Germline lookup yields CDR1 MNHNS and CDR2 SASEGT. Losses at the gene ends were 3 bases for V and 5 bases for J; bases not matched to a gene: 7. CDR3 length: 15 residues. Here immunoSEQ multiplex PCR was the method, and the copy in TCRdb shows in-frame clones only, minus some. The repertoire holds 200,000 to 300,000 clones, with approximately 90% as singletons. The sequenced sample was peripheral blood. This TCR came from a woman aged 35 to 49 with acute or convalescent COVID-19. The rearrangement links TRBV6-1 to TRBJ1-3; TRBD1 aligns across 7 bases. The CDR3 coding sequence is TGTGCCAGCAGTGAGCAGACAGGGTCAAGAAACACCATATATTTT. This encodes CASSEQTGSRNTIYF.